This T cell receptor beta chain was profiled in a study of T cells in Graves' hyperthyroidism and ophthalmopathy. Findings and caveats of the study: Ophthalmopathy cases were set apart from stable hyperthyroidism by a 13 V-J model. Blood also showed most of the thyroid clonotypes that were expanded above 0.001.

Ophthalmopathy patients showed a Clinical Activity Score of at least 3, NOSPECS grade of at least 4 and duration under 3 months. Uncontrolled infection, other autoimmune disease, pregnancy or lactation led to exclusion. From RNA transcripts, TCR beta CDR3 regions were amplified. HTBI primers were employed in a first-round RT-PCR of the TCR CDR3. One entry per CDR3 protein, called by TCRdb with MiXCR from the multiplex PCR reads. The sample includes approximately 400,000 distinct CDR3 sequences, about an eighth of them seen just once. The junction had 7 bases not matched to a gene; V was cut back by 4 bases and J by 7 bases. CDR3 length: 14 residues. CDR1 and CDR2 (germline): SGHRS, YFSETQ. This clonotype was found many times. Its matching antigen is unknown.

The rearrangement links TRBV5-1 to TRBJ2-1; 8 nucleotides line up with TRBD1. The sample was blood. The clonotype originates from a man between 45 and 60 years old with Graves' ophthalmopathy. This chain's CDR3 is CASSRGQERNEQFF. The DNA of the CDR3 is TGCGCCAGCAGCCGGGGACAGGAGAGAAATGAGCAGTTCTTC.